This TCR beta chain originates from a study of blood T cell repertoires in COVID-19. Across the whole study: The study drew acute and convalescent COVID-19 samples from the United States, Italy and Spain.

On this clone itself: This sample also contains other DNA sequences that code for the same CDR3.

Original data processing: It was from reference gene primer amplification that nucleated cell counts were estimated. The repertoire was sequenced with immunoSEQ multiplex PCR; TCRdb's copy has only in-frame clones and lacks some. D and trimming come from the DNA, and the V and J calls and clone size come from that table. Seen here are about 250,000 clones, around 82% observed once, and the top ten hold about 4.2%. The CDR3 has 14 residues. With V trimmed by 4 bases and J by 4 bases, 5 bases remained unmatched. CDR1 and CDR2 from the germline V gene are SGHRS and YFSETQ. This sequence was found in a man in his fifties or sixties with active or convalescent COVID-19. Sequencing was carried out using peripheral blood. V usage is TRBV5-1 and J usage is TRBJ1-1, with 9 nucleotides matching TRBD1. The CDR3 region has the DNA TGCGCCAGCAGCGGCACGACAGGGGGCACTGAAGCTTTCTTT. Translated, it gives CASSGTTGGTEAFF.